Below are 23 T cell receptor beta chains sequenced from a single sample in a study. TCRdb re-called the RT-PCR reads through MiXCR, storing one row per CDR3 protein. The top ten clones hold 3.6% of a sample with around 700,000 distinct CDR3 sequences, approximately 15% of them seen once. Material: memory CD4+ T cells from blood. The receptor source for this set is a female donor in good health, serving as a healthy control.

Only a few counts were recorded for this clonotype. The V gene is TRBV5-4, the J gene TRBJ1-1; D unclear. The germline V gene has CDR1 SGHNT and CDR2 YYREEE (reference sequence). The ends were cut back, 3 bases at V and 0 bases at J, with 12 bases in the middle. This CDR3 spans 15 amino acids. CDR3 coding DNA: TGTGCCAGCAGCTCTGGGCTAGGCCTGAACACTGAAGCTTTCTTT. It specifies CASSSGLGLNTEAFF.

This clonotype was found a few times. This chain links TRBV10-2 with TRBJ2-5; no definite D call. This CDR3 is 14 amino acids long. V was clipped by 3 bases and J by 1 base, with 9 bases between them. Germline V gene lookup returns CDR1 WSHSY and CDR2 SAAADI. The CDR3 loop is CASSDLLGQETQYF. The CDR3 region has the DNA TGCGCCAGCAGTGATTTACTCGGCCAAGAGACCCAGTACTTC.

The sample holds a few counts of this clonotype. The rearrangement links TRBV7-2 to TRBJ2-3, with D hard to call. Trimming cost V 3 bases and J 3 bases, with 7 bases left between them. The CDR3 is made up of 13 amino acids. The germline CDR1 and CDR2 sequences are SGHTA and FQGNSA. The DNA for the CDR3 is TGTGCCAGCAGCTTCAAGGGTACAGATACGCAGTATTTT. As protein: CASSFKGTDTQYF.

This chain links TRBV4-1 with TRBJ1-3; D may be TRBD1 (5 bases). This CDR3 comprises 16 residues. V lost 4 bases to trimming and J lost 0 bases, with 13 bases between them. Germline V gene data show CDR1 as MGHRA and CDR2 as YSYEKL. This CDR3 reads CASSPLGPISGNTIYF. The CDR3 DNA reads as TGCGCCAGCAGCCCTTTGGGACCGATCTCTGGAAACACCATATATTTT.

This clonotype was detected a few times. The CDR3 DNA reads TGTGCCAGCAACGGGAATCAAGAGACCCAGTACTTC. It translates to CASNGNQETQYF. The V gene is TRBV7-8, the J gene TRBJ2-5, with D possibly TRBD2 on 5 matching bases. Between the trimmed V and J ends, which lost 7 bases and 2 bases, there was a span of 8 bases. This CDR3 contains 12 residues. CDR1 SGHVS and CDR2 FQNEAQ come from the germline V gene.

The CDR3 DNA sequence: TGTGCCAGTAGAACTGAAACCGGGGAGCTGTTTTTT. Amino acid sequence: CASRTETGELFF. The genes are TRBV19 and TRBJ2-2; D call uncertain. Trimming left V 6 bases short and J 5 bases short, with 7 bases between. This CDR3 comprises 12 residues. Germline-derived CDR1 and CDR2 are LNHDA and SQIVND (reference sequence).

The chain joins TRBV7-8 to TRBJ1-2, with a weak D call TRBD1 (5 bases). Deletions cut 0 bases from V and 7 bases from J, with 15 bases between. The CDR3 loop spans 15 amino acids. The germline V gene encodes CDR1 SGHVS and CDR2 FQNEAQ. CDR3 protein: CASSLAPRQLSGYTF. The CDR3 DNA reads TGTGCCAGCAGCTTAGCCCCCCGACAGTTGTCTGGCTACACCTTC.

In its sample, this clonotype was seen a few times. The rearrangement uses TRBV12-5 and TRBJ2-2, with 9 bases identical to TRBD2. CDR3 length: 17 amino acids. V dropped 3 bases and J dropped 5; count of bases not matched to a gene: 10. Germline V gene lookup returns CDR1 LGHNT and CDR2 FRNRAP. The CDR3 protein is CASGFSSSGKGTGELFF. The CDR3 nucleotides read TGTGCTAGTGGTTTTTCCTCTAGCGGGAAGGGAACCGGGGAGCTGTTTTTT.

J is TRBJ2-2 and V is TRBV24-1; 8 bases align to TRBD2. This CDR3 is built from 16 residues. V gave up 3 bases and J gave up 6 bases; unmatched junction bases: 8. Germline assignment: CDR1 KGHDR and CDR2 SFDVKD. CDR3 protein: CATSDLTGTSSGELFF. The CDR3 DNA reads as TGTGCCACCAGTGATCTTACCGGGACTAGTTCCGGGGAGCTGTTTTTT.

This sequence joins TRBV4-2 and TRBJ2-7, with unresolved D. The length of the CDR3 is 15 residues. Looked up from germline, CDR1 is LGHNA and CDR2 is YNFKEQ. Trimming took off 1 base at V and 5 bases at J, with 15 bases between the two ends. The CDR3 nucleotides read TGTGCCAGCAGCCAAGTCGGCGGTAGAGTGGACGAGCAGTACTTC. Translated: CASSQVGGRVDEQYF.

The chain recombines TRBV6-2 or TRBV6-3 with TRBJ1-1; D may be TRBD1 (6 bases). V was cut by 7 bases and J by 2 bases, with 14 bases left in between. Germline V lookup: CDR1 MNHEY, CDR2 SVGEGT. The CDR3 has 14 amino acids. The CDR3: CASKYGGTNTEAFF. In DNA form, the CDR3 reads TGTGCCAGCAAGTACGGGGGCACTAACACTGAAGCTTTCTTT.

This clonotype was observed at least ten times. The gene calls are TRBV7-6 and TRBJ2-1, with a possible D match to TRBD2 (5 bases). Germline V gives CDR1 SGHVS, CDR2 FNYEAQ. Trimming shortened V by 7 bases and J by 0 bases, and 10 bases separated the two germline ends. This CDR3 comprises 14 residues. Here the CDR3 DNA reads TGTGCCAGCAAGGACTCGAGCTCCTACAATGAGCAGTTCTTC. Translating it yields CASKDSSSYNEQFF. Full variable domain (missing parts from reference TRBV7-6 and TRBJ2-1): GAGVSQSPRYKVTKRGQDVALRCDPISGHVSLYWYRQALGQGPEFLTYFNYEAQQDKSGLPNDRFSAERPEGSISTLTIQRTEQRDSAMYRCASKDSSSYNEQFFGPGTRLTVL.

This clonotype was observed a handful of times. This sequence joins TRBV7-3 and TRBJ2-5; no clear D. The V gene's germline CDR1 is SGHTA and CDR2 FQGTGA. The V end was cut by 2 bases, the J end by 4 bases, with 11 bases between. This CDR3 has 14 amino acids. The CDR3 sequence is CASSLDPAGETQYF. The CDR3 DNA follows: TGTGCCAGCAGCTTAGACCCAGCAGGAGAGACCCAGTACTTC.

This rearrangement joins TRBV5-1 to TRBJ2-7, with 7 bases that match TRBD2. The germline gives CDR1 SGHRS, CDR2 YFSETQ. J was trimmed by 7 bases and V by 1 base; bases with no gene match: 8. The CDR3 sequence is 14 residues long. CDR3 residues: CASSLRQLGGEQYF. For the CDR3, the DNA is TGCGCCAGCAGCTTGAGGCAGCTGGGAGGGGAGCAGTACTTC. The entire variable domain, with the rest obtained from reference TRBV5-1 and TRBJ2-7, is as follows: KAGVTQTPRYLIKTRGQQVTLSCSPISGHRSVSWYQQTPGQGLQFLFEYFSETQRNKGNFPGRFSGRQFSNSRSEMNVSTLELGDSALYLCASSLRQLGGEQYFGPGTRLTVT.

Here the CDR3 DNA reads TGTGCCAGCTGCCCGGGGGAACAGCCCCAGCATTTT. Its protein is CASCPGEQPQHF. The V and J genes are TRBV2 and TRBJ1-5, with D tentatively TRBD1 (5 bases). The germline V gene has CDR1 SNHLY and CDR2 FYNNEI. V was pared by 8 bases and J by 7 bases, with 12 bases between. CDR3 length: 12 residues.

This clonotype has only a few counts. This chain uses TRBV7-9 with TRBJ1-1, with a tentative D call TRBD1 (5 bases). The V gene's germline CDR1 is SEHNR and CDR2 FQNEAQ (reference sequence). Trimming removed 7 bases at V and 1 base at J, with 13 bases between. The CDR3 has 14 residues. The CDR3 is CASILGVSNTEAFF. As DNA, the CDR3 is TGTGCCAGCATCTTGGGGGTTTCGAACACTGAAGCTTTCTTT. Variable domain in full (rest from reference TRBV7-9 and TRBJ1-1): DTGVSQNPRHKITKRGQNVTFRCDPISEHNRLYWYRQTLGQGPEFLTYFQNEAQLEKSRLLSDRFSAERPKGSFSTLEIQRTEQGDSAMYLCASILGVSNTEAFFGQGTRLTVV.

This clonotype was picked up a small number of times. The chain recombines TRBV6-5 with TRBJ1-1, with a tentative D call TRBD1 (5 bases). The CDR3 extends over 14 amino acids. Germline V gene sequence: CDR1 MNHEY, CDR2 SVGAGI. V was shortened by 7 bases and J by 5 bases, with 17 bases between the two germline ends. The CDR3 sequence: CASTPQGGRTEAFF. The CDR3 DNA is TGTGCCAGCACCCCCCAGGGAGGGAGAACTGAAGCTTTCTTT.

This clonotype was seen repeatedly, ten times or more. The gene calls are TRBV28 and TRBJ2-5, with 7 bases matching TRBD1. CDR3 length equals 14 residues. The V gene end was trimmed by 4 bases and the J gene end by 1 base; junction bases not matched to a gene: 3. Looked up from germline, CDR1 is MDHEN and CDR2 is SYDVKM. In nucleotides, the CDR3 is TGTGCCAGCAGTTCCTGGGACAGCCAAGAGACCCAGTACTTC. It is translated as CASSSWDSQETQYF. Supplemented by reference TRBV28 and TRBJ2-5, the full variable domain reads DVKVTQSSRYLVKRTGEKVFLECVQDMDHENMFWYRQDPGLGLRLIYFSYDVKMKEKGDIPEGYSVSREKKERFSLILESASTNQTSMYLCASSSWDSQETQYFGPGTRLLVL.

The chain joins TRBV19 to TRBJ2-1, with D maybe TRBD1 (6 bases). Germline values: CDR1 LNHDA, CDR2 SQIVND (reference sequence). The CDR3 contains 14 residues. V lost 8 bases and J lost 4, with 15 bases in between. CDR3 sequence (DNA): TGTGCCAGTGGACGCAGGCAGGGGTACAATGAGCAGTTCTTC. Protein product: CASGRRQGYNEQFF. The variable domain in full, with the rest retrieved from reference TRBV19 and TRBJ2-1, is DGGITQSPKYLFRKEGQNVTLSCEQNLNHDAMYWYRQDPGQGLRLIYYSQIVNDFQKGDIAEGYSVSREKKESFPLTVTSAQKNPTAFYLCASGRRQGYNEQFFGPGTRLTVL.

There are many counts of this clonotype. This rearrangement joins TRBV24-1 to TRBJ1-1; D not certain. The V end was cut by 0 bases, the J end by 10 bases, with 11 bases between. Germline CDR1 reads KGHDR; CDR2 reads SFDVKD. CDR3 length: 13 amino acids. In nucleotides, the CDR3 is TGTGCCACCAGTGATTTGCTTACCCGGGGAGCTTTCTTT. Its translation is CATSDLLTRGAFF.

This clonotype was detected only a few times. V usage is TRBV4-1 and J usage is TRBJ1-6; D not certain. The CDR3 is made up of 14 amino acids. Trimming stripped 4 bases from V and 8 bases from J, with 12 bases between. CDR1 MGHRA and CDR2 YSYEKL come from the germline V gene. The CDR3 is CASSLSPSDSPLHF. As DNA, the CDR3 is TGCGCCAGCAGCCTATCACCTAGTGATTCACCCCTCCACTTT.

This clonotype was seen a handful of times. This chain joins TRBV12-3 or TRBV12-4 and TRBJ1-2; possible D gene TRBD1, 6 bases. V lost 0 bases and J lost 8, with 10 bases in between. The CDR3 sequence is 13 residues long. Here the CDR3 reads CASSLAGGKGYTF. CDR3 DNA sequence: TGTGCCAGCAGTTTAGCAGGGGGTAAGGGCTACACCTTC.

The sample holds a few counts of this clonotype. V usage is TRBV6-1 and J usage is TRBJ2-3; TRBD2 matches at 12 bases. The V and J ends lost 8 bases and 2 bases, in that order; junction bases with no gene match: 5. The CDR3 has 15 residues. CDR1 MNHNS and CDR2 SASEGT come from the germline V gene. CDR3 protein: CASSTSGGPTDTQYF. The CDR3 DNA reads as TGTGCCAGCTCTACTAGCGGGGGGCCCACAGATACGCAGTATTTT.